These T cell receptor beta chains were read from a single sample in a study of blood T cell repertoires in COVID-19. Using immunoSEQ multiplex PCR, the repertoire was profiled, and TCRdb retains in-frame clones only, with some absent. The sample holds fewer than 250,000 clones, 88% seen once. The sequencing sample was made of peripheral blood. Receptor source: a man in his 70s with acute or convalescent COVID-19. Both conserved end residues are part of each CDR3.

>TRBJ1-6|TRBV6-6
CASSSQGRNSPLHF
>TRBJ2-1|TRBV30
CAWATGIRGNEQFF
>TRBJ2-1|TRBV9
CASAKTSGYNEQFF
>TRBJ1-3|TRBV3-1/TRBV3-2
CASKLGDSLSGNTIYF
>TRBJ2-1|TRBV7-3
CASSPGLEISEQFF
>TRBJ2-1|TRBV9
CASSVTSGGGYNEQFF
>TRBJ2-7|TRBV7-9
CASSFADLYEQYF
>TRBJ2-3|TRBV4-3
CASSQIAGGPTDTQYF
>TRBJ2-7|TRBV18
CASSLHREPPYEQYF
>TRBJ2-1|TRBV21-1
CASSIYNEQFF
>TRBJ2-6|TRBV7-8
CASSLVRGSLEGANVLTF
>TRBJ1-3|TRBV6-1
CASSEVYSGNTIYF
>TRBJ2-2|TRBV7-8
CASSLRRDSYTGELFF
>TRBJ2-2|TRBV25-1
CASSAPPGNTGELFF
>TRBJ1-1|TRBV2
CARLATGGYTEAFF
>TRBJ2-2|TRBV5-1
CASSLRTGSGNTGELFF
>TRBJ1-1|TRBV7-9
CASSSQVEAFF
>TRBJ1-3|TRBV7-6
CASSEGVSSGNTIYF
>TRBJ1-3|TRBV19
CASSPGASGNTIYF
>TRBJ2-1|TRBV19
CASSPAGVDSYNEQFF
>TRBJ1-2|TRBV2
CASSVGQSYGYTF
>TRBJ1-2|TRBV5-4
CASSQQGSGYTF
>TRBJ2-5|TRBV25-1
CASGRTSGTETQYF
>TRBJ1-3|TRBV19
CASKDTSLRDTIYF